These T cell receptor beta chains were read from a single sample in a study of T cells in Graves' hyperthyroidism and ophthalmopathy. TCRdb independently ran MiXCR on the multiplex PCR reads; one entry per CDR3 protein. The data contain some 770,000 distinct CDR3 sequences, 16% of them singletons. The specimen sequenced was blood. Every receptor here comes from a man younger than 30 with Graves' hyperthyroidism. Both conserved end residues are part of each CDR3. The order of the fields is J gene, clone size, D gene, V gene, CDR3 protein, CDR3 DNA. A D gene is named only where the DNA matches it firmly. Part of the rows lack a size; the others show once, few, many or a class for expanded clones.

>TRBJ2-7|many|TRBD2|TRBV28
CASSAGTSSYEQYF
TGTGCCAGCAGTGCGGGGACTAGCTCTTACGAGCAGTACTTC
>TRBJ2-5|many|TRBD2|TRBV27
CASSLSGTSGVQETQYF
TGTGCCAGCAGTTTATCGGGAACTAGCGGGGTACAAGAGACCCAGTACTTC
>TRBJ1-5|once|-|TRBV15
CATSRGGTNSNQPQHF
TGTGCCACCAGCAGAGGGGGCACCAATAGCAATCAGCCCCAGCATTTT
>TRBJ2-1|many|TRBD2|TRBV7-2
CASSQRLAGGDEQFF
TGTGCCAGCAGCCAAAGACTAGCGGGAGGTGATGAGCAGTTCTTC
>TRBJ2-3|many|-|TRBV2
CASSKDQTTQYF
TGTGCCAGCAGTAAAGACCAGACTACGCAGTATTTT
>TRBJ1-1|many|-|TRBV2
CAGTRANTEAFF
TGTGCCGGAACTCGGGCGAACACTGAAGCTTTCTTT
>TRBJ2-5|few|-|TRBV20-1
CSAFTSYHLQETQYF
TGCAGTGCGTTTACTAGCTATCACCTTCAAGAGACCCAGTACTTC
>TRBJ1-5|few|-|TRBV20-1
CSAGGGAQPQHF
TGCAGTGCTGGGGGGGGGGCCCAGCCCCAGCATTTT
>TRBJ1-5|many|-|TRBV30
CAWSDRSNQPQHF
TGTGCCTGGAGTGATCGCAGCAATCAGCCCCAGCATTTT
>TRBJ2-2|-|TRBD2|TRBV6-5
CASSYSRLAERTGELFF
TGTGCCAGCAGTTACAGTAGGCTAGCGGAAAGGACCGGGGAGCTGTTTTTT
>TRBJ2-3|many|TRBD2|TRBV5-1
CASSLVYGLAGTDTQYF
TGCGCCAGCAGCTTGGTCTATGGACTAGCGGGCACAGATACGCAGTATTTT
>TRBJ1-4|-|-|TRBV5-1
CASSFKGMSNEKLFF
TGCGCCAGCAGCTTTAAGGGAATGTCTAATGAAAAACTGTTTTTT